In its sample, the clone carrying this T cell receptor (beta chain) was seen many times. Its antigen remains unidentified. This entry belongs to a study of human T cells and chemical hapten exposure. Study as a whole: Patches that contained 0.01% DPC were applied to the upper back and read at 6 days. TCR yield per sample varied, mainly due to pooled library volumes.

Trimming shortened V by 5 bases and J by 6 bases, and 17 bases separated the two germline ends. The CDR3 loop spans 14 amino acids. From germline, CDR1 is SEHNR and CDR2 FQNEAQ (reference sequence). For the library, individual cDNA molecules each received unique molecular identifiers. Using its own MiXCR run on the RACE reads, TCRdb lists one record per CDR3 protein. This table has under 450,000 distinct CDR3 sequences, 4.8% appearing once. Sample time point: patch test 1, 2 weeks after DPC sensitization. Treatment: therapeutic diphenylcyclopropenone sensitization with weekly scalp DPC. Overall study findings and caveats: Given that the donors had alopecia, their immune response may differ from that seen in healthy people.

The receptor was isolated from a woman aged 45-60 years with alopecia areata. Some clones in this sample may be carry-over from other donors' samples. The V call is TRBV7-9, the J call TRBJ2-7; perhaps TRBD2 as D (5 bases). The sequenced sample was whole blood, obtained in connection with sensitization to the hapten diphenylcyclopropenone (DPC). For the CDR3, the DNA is TGTGCCAGCAGCCTAGGTACGAGGGCCGGCGAGCAGTACTTC. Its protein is CASSLGTRAGEQYF. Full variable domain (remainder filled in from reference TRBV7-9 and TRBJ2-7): DTGVSQNPRHKITKRGQNVTFRCDPISEHNRLYWYRQTLGQGPEFLTYFQNEAQLEKSRLLSDRFSAERPKGSFSTLEIQRTEQGDSAMYLCASSLGTRAGEQYFGPGTRLTVT.